This T cell receptor (beta chain) was sequenced for a study of blood T cell repertoires in COVID-19. V trimming: 5 bases; J trimming: 2 bases; junction bases outside the gene matches: 17. The CDR3 has 18 residues. CDR1 is SEHNR, CDR2 FQNEAQ, per germline (reference sequence). Recovered status in Cohort 3 required two negative PCRs, clearance, or symptom resolution. In the authors' methods: Amplified reference gene primers provided the basis for estimating nucleated cell counts. The protocol was immunoSEQ multiplex PCR, while the TCRdb copy is restricted to in-frame clones and leaves out a portion. V and J calls plus clone size are reproduced from that table; the DNA served to infer D and trimming. In the table there are approximately 200,000 clones, roughly four fifths of which are singletons.

The V call is TRBV7-9, the J call TRBJ2-7, with 8 bases that match TRBD1. The source is a man aged 35 to 55 who had recovered from COVID-19. The sequenced material came from PBMCs or T cells enriched from blood (not recorded which). The CDR3 bases are TGTGCCAGCAGCATTAGGGGGTCCGGGACAGGAATCCCCTACGAGCAGTACTTC. Amino acids: CASSIRGSGTGIPYEQYF.